This T cell receptor (beta chain) derives from a study of blood T cell repertoires in COVID-19. Study-level background: COVID-19 samples from acute and convalescent phases originated in the United States, Italy and Spain. PBMCs, B-cell-depleted T cells, or T cells provided the cDNA or gDNA that made up the material.

Germline CDR1 LNHDA, CDR2 SQIVND (reference sequence). This CDR3 spans 15 amino acids. The V and J ends lost 2 bases and 1 base, in that order; junction bases with no gene match: 2. In the source study's methods: How many nucleated cells were present was estimated from reference gene primer amplification. The protocol was immunoSEQ multiplex PCR, while the TCRdb copy is restricted to in-frame clones and leaves out a portion. The DNA was the basis for D and trimming; V, J and clone size are from that table. The sample yields 300,000 to 450,000 clones, roughly 80% seen once. The sequencing input was peripheral blood. This sequence joins TRBV19 and TRBJ2-7, with 10 bases matching TRBD2. The clonotype originates from a human donor with acute or convalescent COVID-19. The donor label of this sample is uncertain. For the CDR3, the DNA is TGTGCCAGTAGTATACAAGCGGGGGGGTCCTACGAGCAGTACTTC. It specifies CASSIQAGGSYEQYF.